Presented here are 2 T cell receptor beta chains from one specimen sequenced in a study of early T cells in non-severe SARS-CoV-2 infection. TCRdb ran MiXCR on the 5' RACE reads and lists one entry per CDR3 protein. The profile covers 30,000 or so distinct CDR3 sequences, with roughly 5.4% appearing a single time and 4% to 5.5% taken by the ten largest. Sequenced material: whole blood. Every receptor here comes from an adult who was a healthcare worker with PCR-confirmed SARS-CoV-2 infection or an uninfected control (not recorded which).

This clonotype was counted many times. The J gene is TRBJ1-2, the V gene TRBV7-9, with 7 nucleotides matching TRBD1. The J segment lost 5 bases and the V segment lost 3 bases, leaving 12 bases of the junction unmatched. CDR3 length: 16 residues. The germline CDR1 and CDR2 sequences are SEHNR and FQNEAQ (reference sequence). The CDR3 spells CASSFGPGGVSYGYTF. The DNA for the CDR3 is TGTGCCAGCAGCTTTGGTCCAGGGGGAGTCTCTTATGGCTACACCTTC.

This clonotype has a count of ten or more. This chain uses TRBV7-2 with TRBJ2-7, with 11 bases aligning to TRBD2. Germline CDR1 reads SGHTA; CDR2 reads FQGNSA. The V gene end was trimmed by 2 bases and the J gene end by 0 bases; junction bases not matched to a gene: 0. There are 15 residues in the CDR3. CDR3 in amino acids: CASSLLAGGSYEQYF. CDR3 nucleotide sequence: TGTGCCAGCAGCTTACTAGCGGGAGGCTCCTACGAGCAGTACTTC.